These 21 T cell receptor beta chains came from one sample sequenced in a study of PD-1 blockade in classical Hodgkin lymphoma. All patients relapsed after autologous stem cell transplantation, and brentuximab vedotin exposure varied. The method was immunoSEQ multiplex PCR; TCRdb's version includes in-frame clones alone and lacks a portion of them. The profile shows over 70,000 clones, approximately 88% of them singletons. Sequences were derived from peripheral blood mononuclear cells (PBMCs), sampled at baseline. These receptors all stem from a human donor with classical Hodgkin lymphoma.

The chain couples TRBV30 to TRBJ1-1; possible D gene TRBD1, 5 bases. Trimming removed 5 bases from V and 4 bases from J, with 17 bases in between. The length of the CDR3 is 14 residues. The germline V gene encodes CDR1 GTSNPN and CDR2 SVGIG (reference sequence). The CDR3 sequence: CAWWGAYLPTEAFF. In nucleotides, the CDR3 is TGTGCCTGGTGGGGCGCGTATTTGCCCACTGAAGCTTTCTTT.

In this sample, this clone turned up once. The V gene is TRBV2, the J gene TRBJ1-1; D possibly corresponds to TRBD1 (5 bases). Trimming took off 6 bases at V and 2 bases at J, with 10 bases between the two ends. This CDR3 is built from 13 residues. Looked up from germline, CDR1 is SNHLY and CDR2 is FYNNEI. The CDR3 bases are TGTGCCAGCAGGAGGGACTTCAACACTGAAGCTTTCTTT. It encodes CASRRDFNTEAFF.

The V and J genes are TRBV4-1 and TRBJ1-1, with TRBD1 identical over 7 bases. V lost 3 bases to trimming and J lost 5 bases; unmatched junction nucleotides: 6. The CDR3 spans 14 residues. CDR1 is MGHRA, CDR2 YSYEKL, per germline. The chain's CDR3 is CASSQLQGQTEAFF. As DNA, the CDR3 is TGCGCCAGCAGCCAGCTACAGGGGCAAACTGAAGCTTTCTTT.

CDR3 protein: CASSPHLAGDLNEQFF. DNA of the CDR3: TGTGCCAGCAGCCCGCACCTAGCGGGAGACCTCAATGAGCAGTTCTTC. The V and J genes are TRBV11-2 and TRBJ2-1; 10 nucleotides match TRBD2. The germline V gene has CDR1 SGHAT and CDR2 FQNNGV. J was trimmed by 6 bases and V by 5 bases; bases with no gene match: 10. This CDR3 comprises 16 residues.

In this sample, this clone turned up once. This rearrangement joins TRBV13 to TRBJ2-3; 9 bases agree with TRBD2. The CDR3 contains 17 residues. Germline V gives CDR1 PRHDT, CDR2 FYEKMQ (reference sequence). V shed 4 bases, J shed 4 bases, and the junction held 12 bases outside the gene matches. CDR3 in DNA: TGTGCCAGCAGCTCGATCCATTTAGCGGGAGACCCAGATACGCAGTATTTT. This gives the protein CASSSIHLAGDPDTQYF.

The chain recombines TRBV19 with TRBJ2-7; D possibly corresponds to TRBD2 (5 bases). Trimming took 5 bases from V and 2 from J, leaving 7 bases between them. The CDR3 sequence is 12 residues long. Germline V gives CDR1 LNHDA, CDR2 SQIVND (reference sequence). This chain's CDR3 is CASSGLPYEQYF. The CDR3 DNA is TGTGCCAGTAGTGGACTCCCCTACGAGCAGTACTTC. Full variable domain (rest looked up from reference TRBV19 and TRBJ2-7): DGGITQSPKYLFRKEGQNVTLSCEQNLNHDAMYWYRQDPGQGLRLIYYSQIVNDFQKGDIAEGYSVSREKKESFPLTVTSAQKNPTAFYLCASSGLPYEQYFGPGTRLTVT.

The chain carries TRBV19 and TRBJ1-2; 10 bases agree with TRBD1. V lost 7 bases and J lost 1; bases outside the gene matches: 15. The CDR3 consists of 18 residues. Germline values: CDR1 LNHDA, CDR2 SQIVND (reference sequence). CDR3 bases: TGTGCCAGTACTTCCCTCCAGGACAGGGGGTACGATAACTATGGCTACACCTTC. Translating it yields CASTSLQDRGYDNYGYTF.

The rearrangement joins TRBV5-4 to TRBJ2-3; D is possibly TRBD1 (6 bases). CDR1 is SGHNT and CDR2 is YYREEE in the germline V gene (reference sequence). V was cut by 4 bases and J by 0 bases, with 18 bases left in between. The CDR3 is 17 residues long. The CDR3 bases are TGTGCCAGCAGCGCCCGTGTAGGGGGAACTAGCACAGATACGCAGTATTTT. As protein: CASSARVGGTSTDTQYF.

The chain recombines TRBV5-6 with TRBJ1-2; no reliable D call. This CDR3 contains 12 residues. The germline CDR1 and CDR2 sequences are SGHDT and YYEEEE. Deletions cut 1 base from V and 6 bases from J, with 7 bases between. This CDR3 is CASSLSSDGYTF. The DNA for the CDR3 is TGTGCCAGCAGCTTGAGCTCAGATGGCTACACCTTC.

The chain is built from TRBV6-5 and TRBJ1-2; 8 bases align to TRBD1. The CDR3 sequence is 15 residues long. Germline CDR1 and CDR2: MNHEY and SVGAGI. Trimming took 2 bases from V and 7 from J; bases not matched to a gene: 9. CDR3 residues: CASSYRSGQGGGYTF. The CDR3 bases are TGTGCCAGCAGTTACCGAAGCGGACAGGGAGGTGGCTACACCTTC.

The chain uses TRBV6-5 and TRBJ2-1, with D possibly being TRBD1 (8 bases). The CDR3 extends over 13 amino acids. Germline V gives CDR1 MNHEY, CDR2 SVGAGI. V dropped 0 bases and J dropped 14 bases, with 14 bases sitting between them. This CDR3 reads CASSYSNRGGEFF. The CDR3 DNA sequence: TGTGCCAGCAGTTACTCGAACAGGGGGGGGGAGTTCTTC.

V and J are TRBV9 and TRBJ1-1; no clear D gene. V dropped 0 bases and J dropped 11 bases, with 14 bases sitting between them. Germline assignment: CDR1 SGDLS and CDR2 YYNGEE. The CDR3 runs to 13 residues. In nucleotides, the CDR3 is TGTGCCAGCAGCGTAGACCAGCTTAAACGCGCTTTCTTT. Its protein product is CASSVDQLKRAFF.

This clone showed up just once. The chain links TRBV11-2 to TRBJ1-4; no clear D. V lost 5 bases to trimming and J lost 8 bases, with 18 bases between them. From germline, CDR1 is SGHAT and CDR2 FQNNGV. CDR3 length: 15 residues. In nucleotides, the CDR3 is TGTGCCAGCAGCGATCCGGCGGGGTTGCTCGAAAAACTGTTTTTT. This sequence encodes CASSDPAGLLEKLFF.

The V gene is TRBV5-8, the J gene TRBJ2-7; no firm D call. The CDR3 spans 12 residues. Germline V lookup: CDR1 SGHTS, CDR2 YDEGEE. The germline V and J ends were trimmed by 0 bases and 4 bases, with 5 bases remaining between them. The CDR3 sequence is CASSLVQYEQYF. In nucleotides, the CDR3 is TGTGCCAGCAGCTTGGTTCAGTACGAGCAGTACTTC.

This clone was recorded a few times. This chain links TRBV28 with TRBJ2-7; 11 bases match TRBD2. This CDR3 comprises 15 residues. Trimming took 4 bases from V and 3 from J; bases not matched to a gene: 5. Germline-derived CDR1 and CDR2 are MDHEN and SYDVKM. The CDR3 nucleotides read TGTGCCAGCAGTTACACTAGCGGGGGAATCTACGAGCAGTACTTC. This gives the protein CASSYTSGGIYEQYF.

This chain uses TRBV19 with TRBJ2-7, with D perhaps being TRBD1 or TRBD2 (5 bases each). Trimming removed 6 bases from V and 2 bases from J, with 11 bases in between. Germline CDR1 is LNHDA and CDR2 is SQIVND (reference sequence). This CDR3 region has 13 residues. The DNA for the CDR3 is TGTGCCAGTAGCCCCGGGACCACCTACGAGCAGTACTTC. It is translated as CASSPGTTYEQYF. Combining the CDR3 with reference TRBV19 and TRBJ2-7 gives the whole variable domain DGGITQSPKYLFRKEGQNVTLSCEQNLNHDAMYWYRQDPGQGLRLIYYSQIVNDFQKGDIAEGYSVSREKKESFPLTVTSAQKNPTAFYLCASSPGTTYEQYFGPGTRLTVT.

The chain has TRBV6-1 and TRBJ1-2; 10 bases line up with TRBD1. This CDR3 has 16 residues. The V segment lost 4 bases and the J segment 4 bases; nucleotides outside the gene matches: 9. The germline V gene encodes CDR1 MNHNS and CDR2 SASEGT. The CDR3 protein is CASSAQATGGLYGYTF. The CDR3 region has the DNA TGTGCCAGCAGTGCGCAAGCGACAGGGGGCCTCTATGGCTACACCTTC.

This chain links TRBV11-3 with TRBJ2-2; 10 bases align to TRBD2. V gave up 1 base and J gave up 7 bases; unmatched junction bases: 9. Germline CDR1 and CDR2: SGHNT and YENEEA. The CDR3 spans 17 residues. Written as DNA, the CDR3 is TGTGCCAGCAGCTTAGCTCCCCTAGCGGGAGAGGGCGGGGAGCTGTTTTTT. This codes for CASSLAPLAGEGGELFF. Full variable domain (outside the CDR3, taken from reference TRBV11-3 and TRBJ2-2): EAGVVQSPRYKIIEKKQPVAFWCNPISGHNTLYWYLQNLGQGPELLIRYENEEAVDDSQLPKDRFSAERLKGVDSTLKIQPAELGDSAVYLCASSLAPLAGEGGELFFGEGSRLTVL.

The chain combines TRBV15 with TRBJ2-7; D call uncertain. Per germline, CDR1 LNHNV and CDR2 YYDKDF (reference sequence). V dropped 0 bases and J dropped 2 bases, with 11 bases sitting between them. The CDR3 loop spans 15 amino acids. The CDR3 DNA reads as TGTGCCACCAGCAGAGATAAGACGGGTACCTACGAGCAGTACTTC. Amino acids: CATSRDKTGTYEQYF.

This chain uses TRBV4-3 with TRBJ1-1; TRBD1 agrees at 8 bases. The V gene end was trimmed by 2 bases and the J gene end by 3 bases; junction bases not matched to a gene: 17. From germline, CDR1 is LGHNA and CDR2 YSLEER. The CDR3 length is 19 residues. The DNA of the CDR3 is TGCGCCAGCAGCCAATCCCAGACAGGGGCTCCCCGTAGGGACACTGAAGCTTTCTTT. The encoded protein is CASSQSQTGAPRRDTEAFF.

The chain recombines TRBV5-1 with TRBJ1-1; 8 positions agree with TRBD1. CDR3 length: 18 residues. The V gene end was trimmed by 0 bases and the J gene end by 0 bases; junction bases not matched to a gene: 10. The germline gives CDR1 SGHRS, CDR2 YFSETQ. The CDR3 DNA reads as TGCGCCAGCAGCTTGGCCTCTACAGGGGGTTACTTGAACACTGAAGCTTTCTTT. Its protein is CASSLASTGGYLNTEAFF.